A single sample is the source of the 23 T cell receptor beta chains below, sequenced in a study of early T cells in non-severe SARS-CoV-2 infection. A single record per CDR3 protein comes from TCRdb applying MiXCR to the 5' RACE reads. The sample shows about 64,000 distinct CDR3 sequences, approximately 12% of them seen only once. The material was whole blood, obtained at baseline. These receptors all come from an adult who was a healthcare worker with PCR-confirmed SARS-CoV-2 infection or an uninfected control (not recorded which).

This clonotype has ten or more counts. The V and J genes are TRBV20-1 and TRBJ2-5; D perhaps matches TRBD2 (5 bases). The CDR3 totals 13 residues. V shed 1 base and J shed 2 bases, with 8 bases lying between them. The germline gives CDR1 DFQATT, CDR2 SNEGSKA (reference sequence). This CDR3 reads CSARGTRQETQYF. CDR3 nucleotide sequence: TGCAGTGCTAGAGGAACTAGGCAAGAGACCCAGTACTTC.

This rearrangement joins TRBV20-1 to TRBJ2-7; TRBD2 might be the D (6 bases). Per the germline V gene, CDR1 is DFQATT and CDR2 is SNEGSKA (reference sequence). Trimming removed 5 bases at V and 0 bases at J, with 14 bases between. CDR3 size: 14 residues. This CDR3 is CSAPGLRSSYEQYF. CDR3 nucleotides: TGCAGTGCTCCGGGACTCAGGAGCTCCTACGAGCAGTACTTC.

The V call is TRBV6-5, the J call TRBJ1-6; D not resolved. The V gene lost 6 bases and the J gene lost 7 bases, with 13 bases spanning the gap. Germline V CDR1 and CDR2: MNHEY, SVGAGI. The CDR3 totals 14 residues. The CDR3 is CASSLRDLNSPLHF. The CDR3 bases are TGTGCCAGCAGCCTACGAGATTTGAATTCACCCCTCCACTTT.

The rearrangement links TRBV20-1 to TRBJ2-5; 10 bases line up with TRBD2. V was pared by 0 bases and J by 5 bases, with 6 bases of the junction left unmatched. The CDR3 covers 15 residues. Germline V lookup: CDR1 DFQATT, CDR2 SNEGSKA (reference sequence). The CDR3, as DNA: TGCAGTGCTAGAGATTCGGGACTAGCGCTTGAGACCCAGTACTTC. Translation: CSARDSGLALETQYF.

Notes on this clonotype: The junction departs from germline at one end; a sequencing error may be responsible. The chain has TRBV4-1 and TRBJ2-1; 11 bases map to TRBD2. Looked up from germline, CDR1 is MGHRA and CDR2 is YSYEKL. This CDR3 has 13 amino acids. The CDR3: CASSQEGLAAPVF. As DNA, the CDR3 is TGCGCCAGCAGCCAAGAGGGACTAGCGGCTCCAGTCTTC.

This clonotype was found many times. This chain connects TRBV7-2 to TRBJ2-1; D gene ambiguous. Per germline, CDR1 SGHTA and CDR2 FQGNSA. V gave up 5 bases and J gave up 2 bases, with 13 bases separating them. This CDR3 spans 15 amino acids. Here the CDR3 reads CASSPSRFPYNEQFF. The CDR3 nucleotides read TGTGCCAGCAGCCCCAGCAGGTTTCCCTACAATGAGCAGTTCTTC.

The table lists this clonotype with many counts. J is TRBJ2-7 and V is TRBV11-2; either TRBD1 or TRBD2 may supply D (6 bases each). The CDR3 length is 14 residues. Germline V gives CDR1 SGHAT, CDR2 FQNNGV. V dropped 5 bases and J dropped 6 bases, with 17 bases sitting between them. The chain's CDR3 is CASSPVGGGSEQYF. CDR3 sequence (DNA): TGTGCCAGCAGCCCGGTCGGAGGGGGGAGCGAGCAGTACTTC.

V gene TRBV12-3 or TRBV12-4 combines with J gene TRBJ2-2; 9 nucleotides agree with TRBD1. The CDR3 contains 15 residues. Germline trimming cut 6 bases from V and 0 bases from J; bases unmatched to any gene: 2. The DNA of the CDR3 is TGTGCCAGCAGGTGGACAGGGGCGAACACCGGGGAGCTGTTTTTT. Its protein product is CASRWTGANTGELFF.

This clonotype was recorded at least ten times. V and J are TRBV27 and TRBJ2-5; the D is unclear. Germline assignment: CDR1 MNHEY and CDR2 SMNVEV (reference sequence). Trimming took off 3 bases at V and 2 bases at J, with 7 bases between the two ends. This CDR3 contains 13 residues. The CDR3 reads CASSFSRQETQYF. The CDR3 DNA is TGTGCCAGCAGTTTTTCGCGGCAAGAGACCCAGTACTTC.

At least ten counts were recorded for this clonotype. The CDR3 reads CASSLAGELFF. The CDR3 DNA follows: TGTGCCAGCAGCTTAGCCGGGGAGCTGTTTTTT. The chain carries TRBV13 and TRBJ2-2; D unclear. Germline CDR1 reads PRHDT; CDR2 reads FYEKMQ (reference sequence). The CDR3 covers 11 residues. V was cut by 1 base and J by 6 bases, with 0 bases left in between.

This clonotype showed up many times. The genes are TRBV11-3 and TRBJ2-7, with D tentatively TRBD1 (6 bases). Germline assignment: CDR1 SGHNT and CDR2 YENEEA. This CDR3 has 15 residues. V was pared by 1 base and J by 1 base, with 11 bases between. The CDR3 here is CASSLGQGRSYEQYF. The CDR3 coding sequence is TGTGCCAGCAGCTTAGGGCAGGGGCGATCCTACGAGCAGTACTTC.

The chain is built from TRBV7-9 and TRBJ2-7; TRBD1 might be the D (6 bases). The CDR3 is 16 amino acids. CDR1 and CDR2 from the germline V gene are SEHNR and FQNEAQ (reference sequence). V shed 4 bases and J shed 0 bases, with 16 bases lying between them. Written as DNA, the CDR3 is TGTGCCAGCAGCTCTCCGGGACATAAGAGCTCCTACGAGCAGTACTTC. It translates to CASSSPGHKSSYEQYF.

The rearrangement links TRBV18 to TRBJ2-7, with 12 nucleotides matching TRBD1. The CDR3 contains 14 residues. V was clipped by 6 bases and J by 7 bases; unmatched bases: 7. Germline CDR1 is KGHSH and CDR2 is LQKENI. The DNA for the CDR3 is TGTGCCAGCTCGCCCGGGACAGGGGGCGCGGAGCAGTACTTC. Its translation: CASSPGTGGAEQYF.

This clonotype was observed a handful of times. Here the CDR3 DNA reads TGTGCCAGCACCAACCATTGGGGGTCCTACGAGCAGTACTTC. Protein product: CASTNHWGSYEQYF. The chain uses TRBV11-2 and TRBJ2-7; either TRBD1 or TRBD2 may fit D (5 bases each). Germline CDR1 is SGHAT and CDR2 is FQNNGV. The ends were cut back, 7 bases at V and 1 base at J, with 14 bases in the middle. CDR3 length: 14 residues.

In its sample, this clonotype was seen a few times. The chain carries TRBV20-1 and TRBJ1-4, with unresolved D. The CDR3 loop spans 12 amino acids. V lost 7 bases and J lost 6, with 12 bases in between. The germline CDR1 and CDR2 sequences are DFQATT and SNEGSKA (reference sequence). The DNA of the CDR3 is TGCAGTGTCATACTGCGGGATGAAAAACTGTTTTTT. Residues: CSVILRDEKLFF.

CDR3 DNA: TGCGCCAGCAGCCAAGGGACAGCCTTATCCTACGAGCAGTACTTC. Its protein product is CASSQGTALSYEQYF. The chain is built from TRBV4-3 and TRBJ2-7; D might be TRBD1 (6 bases). The ends were cut back, 1 base at V and 1 base at J, with 11 bases in the middle. The CDR3 has 15 residues. CDR1 is LGHNA, CDR2 YSLEER, per germline.

This clonotype has a handful of counts. The chain employs TRBV6-5 and TRBJ2-3; D is possibly TRBD1 (6 bases). Looked up from germline, CDR1 is MNHEY and CDR2 is SVGAGI. CDR3 length: 13 residues. V was trimmed by 3 bases and J by 8 bases, leaving 12 bases between them. CDR3 bases: TGTGCCAGCAGTTATCGAGAGGGGGTTACGCAGTATTTT. Translated: CASSYREGVTQYF.

This clonotype was seen only a few times. V and J are TRBV27 and TRBJ2-3; 8 bases agree with TRBD2. This CDR3 region has 18 residues. J was trimmed by 0 bases and V by 5 bases; bases with no gene match: 13. Looked up from germline, CDR1 is MNHEY and CDR2 is SMNVEV (reference sequence). The CDR3 nucleotides are TGTGCCAGCAGTCCATCGCGCGGGAGGTACTCTAGCACAGATACGCAGTATTTT. This codes for CASSPSRGRYSSTDTQYF.

The chain carries TRBV11-2 and TRBJ2-5; 8 positions match TRBD1. V lost 1 base, J lost 1 base, and 8 bases stayed unmatched. Germline V gives CDR1 SGHAT, CDR2 FQNNGV. The CDR3 runs to 17 residues. The CDR3 bases are TGTGCCAGCAGCTTAGCTCACGGACAGGGAATCCAAGAGACCCAGTACTTC. This gives the protein CASSLAHGQGIQETQYF.

This clonotype has just a few counts. Sequence at one end of the junction differs from germline and may be a read error. The gene calls are TRBV20-1 and TRBJ2-3, with 11 bases that match TRBD2. The CDR3 loop spans 14 amino acids. Germline V gives CDR1 DFQATT, CDR2 SNEGSKA (reference sequence). The CDR3, as DNA: TGCAGTGCTAGAGATCCGGAGGGGACTAGCGGACCGCCTTTT. Protein sequence: CSARDPEGTSGPPF.

A few counts support this clonotype. The CDR3 is CATSDLQSPGSSYNEQFF. DNA of the CDR3: TGTGCCACCAGTGATTTGCAATCCCCGGGAAGCTCCTACAATGAGCAGTTCTTC. The V and J genes are TRBV24-1 and TRBJ2-1; a weak D match, TRBD2 (5 bases). This CDR3 spans 18 amino acids. V lost 0 bases and J 0 bases, leaving 14 bases between the germline ends. In germline, CDR1 is KGHDR, CDR2 SFDVKD.

Only a few counts were recorded for this clonotype. The chain uses TRBV4-1 and TRBJ2-1; 10 nucleotides agree with TRBD2. Germline V gives CDR1 MGHRA, CDR2 YSYEKL. V trimming: 0 bases; J trimming: 4 bases; junction bases outside the gene matches: 12. This CDR3 has 19 residues. Written as DNA, the CDR3 is TGCGCCAGCAGCCAAGATCTAGGGAAGCGGGGGGGATTGTACAATGAGCAGTTCTTC. Its protein product is CASSQDLGKRGGLYNEQFF.

Remarks on this clonotype: Since no conserved phenylalanine or tryptophan closes the CDR3, a read error is the likely cause. V and J are TRBV29-1 and TRBJ2-3, with 8 bases lining up with TRBD1. CDR3 length equals 14 residues. The ends lost 4 bases at V and 2 bases at J; junction bases unmatched: 5. The germline CDR1 and CDR2 sequences are SQVTM and ANQGSEA. The CDR3 nucleotides read TGCAGCGTTGGGGCGGGACAGGACACAGATACGCAGTATCTT. Protein product: CSVGAGQDTDTQYL.